This entry describes one T cell receptor (beta chain). The target antigen is unknown. The data were taken from a study of cytomegalovirus exposure and HLA in healthy donors. The study, taken as a whole, reports: One later analysis, an examination of the 100 to 150 validation repertoires, found that first-cohort TCR clusters tended to co-occur in them. Most TCR sequences were uncommon, yet certain public TCRs appeared in many donors. The study recorded 150 to 200 TCR beta chains that were cytomegalovirus-associated.

Sequencing was performed with immunoSEQ multiplex PCR; in TCRdb, only in-frame clones are kept and a portion is missing. Of 80,000 or so clones in the sample, about 95% were seen once. While the first cohort had 600 to 800 subjects, the donors belonged to the separate validation cohort of roughly 130 subjects. Sequencing was performed on PBMCs. This receptor was taken from a woman aged 18-35 years in good health and CMV-seronegative.

CDR3 protein: CASSLLRGPSNQPQHF. The CDR3 DNA is TGTGCCAGCAGTTTACTCAGAGGGCCAAGCAATCAGCCCCAGCATTTT. The chain employs TRBV28 and TRBJ1-5; D is uncertain. Trimming left V 2 bases short and J 1 base short, with 12 bases between. The germline CDR1 and CDR2 sequences are MDHEN and SYDVKM. The CDR3 has 16 amino acids.